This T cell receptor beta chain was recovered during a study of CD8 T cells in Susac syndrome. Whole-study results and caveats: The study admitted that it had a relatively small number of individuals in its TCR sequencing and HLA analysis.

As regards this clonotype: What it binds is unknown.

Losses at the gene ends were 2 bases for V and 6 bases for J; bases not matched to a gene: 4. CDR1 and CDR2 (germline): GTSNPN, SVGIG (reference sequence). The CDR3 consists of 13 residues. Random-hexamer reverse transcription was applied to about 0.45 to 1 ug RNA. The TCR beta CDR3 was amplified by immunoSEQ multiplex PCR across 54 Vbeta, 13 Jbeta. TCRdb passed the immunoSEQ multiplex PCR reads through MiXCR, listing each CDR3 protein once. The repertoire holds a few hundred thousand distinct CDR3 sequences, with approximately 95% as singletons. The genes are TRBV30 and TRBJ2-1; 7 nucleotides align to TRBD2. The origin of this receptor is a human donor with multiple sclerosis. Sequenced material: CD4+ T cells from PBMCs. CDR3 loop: CAWSSGTPNEQFF. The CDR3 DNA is TGTGCCTGGAGTAGCGGGACCCCCAATGAGCAGTTCTTC.